Shown below are 21 T cell receptor delta chains from a single sample sequenced in a study of delta chains in infants with herpesvirus infections. Reverse transcription of PBMC RNA used primers specific for the gamma and delta chains. TCRdb re-called the RT-PCR reads through CATT. This table has about 1,300 delta-chain clones, about 34% appearing once. Sequencing used peripheral blood, obtained at time point 1 of longitudinal follow-up. The source of these receptors is a human donor who was a Ugandan infant, either HIV-exposed or HIV-unexposed (not recorded which).

As concerns this clone: This may be a read error, as it is one base from a much larger clone. Other DNA sequences of this sample code for an identical CDR3. This rearrangement joins TRDV1 to TRDJ3; 8 bases agree with TRDD3. The V gene's germline CDR1 is TSWWSYY and CDR2 QGS. The junction had 10 bases not matched to a gene; V was cut back by 0 bases and J by 0 bases. The CDR3 has 21 amino acids. The CDR3 loop is CALGELPILLGGSWDTRQMFF. CDR3 DNA sequence: TGTGCTCTTGGGGAACTTCCGATCTTACTGGGGGGCTCCTGGGACACCCGACAGATGTTTTTC.

V is TRDV1 and J is TRDJ1, with 13 positions matching TRDD3. V was pared by 7 bases and J by 4 bases, with 18 bases of the junction left unmatched. The V gene's germline CDR1 is TSWWSYY and CDR2 QGS. The CDR3 has 19 amino acids. This chain's CDR3 is CALASTGLTGGYAGDKLIF. The CDR3 nucleotides read TGTGCTCTTGCGTCTACCGGACTCACTGGGGGATACGCGGGCGATAAACTCATCTTT.

With regard to this clone: TCRdb attributes to this sequence the protein of a much larger clone, which differs from the DNA translation at residue 3; a read error is likely, and the protein displayed is translated from the DNA. This rearrangement joins TRDV2 to TRDJ3, with no clear D. The CDR3 covers 19 residues. Germline assignment: CDR1 GEAIGNYY and CDR2 EKD. For the CDR3, the DNA is TGTGCCCGTGACACCGTGCGGGACCCTAGCTCCTGGGACACCCGACAGATGTTTTTC. This sequence encodes CARDTVRDPSSWDTRQMFF.

The V call is TRDV1, the J call TRDJ1, with 12 bases that match TRDD3. The CDR3 has 19 amino acids. The V gene end was trimmed by 3 bases and the J gene end by 8 bases; junction bases not matched to a gene: 19. Germline V lookup: CDR1 TSWWSYY, CDR2 QGS. The CDR3 here is CALGDPSPLNWGIPEKLIF. CDR3 in DNA: TGTGCTCTTGGGGACCCTAGCCCCCTGAACTGGGGGATACCGGAGAAACTCATCTTT.

This clone came up a few times. This sequence joins TRDV1 and TRDJ1; D is possibly TRDD2 or TRDD3 (9 bases each). Trimming cost V 4 bases and J 0 bases, with 39 bases left between them. The CDR3 runs to 24 residues. The germline V gene has CDR1 TSWWSYY and CDR2 QGS. CDR3 protein: CALGGGLPTSSYWGTHGDTDKLIF. The CDR3 nucleotides are TGTGCTCTTGGGGGCGGCCTTCCTACGTCCTCCTACTGGGGGACACACGGGGACACCGATAAACTCATCTTT.

In its sample, this clone is medium-sized. V is TRDV1 and J is TRDJ1, with 7 positions matching TRDD3. The CDR3 totals 18 residues. Germline V lookup: CDR1 TSWWSYY, CDR2 QGS. The V and J ends lost 2 bases and 0 bases, in that order; junction bases with no gene match: 12. CDR3 protein: CALGEGVGGFEYTDKLIF. As DNA, the CDR3 is TGTGCTCTTGGGGAAGGGGTGGGGGGATTCGAGTACACCGATAAACTCATCTTT.

On this clone itself: Translating this DNA gives a protein that differs at residue 5 from the TCRdb one, which belongs to a much larger clone; a read error is likely, and the protein shown is this translation. The V gene is TRDV2, the J gene TRDJ3; 10 nucleotides agree with TRDD3. CDR1 GEAIGNYY and CDR2 EKD come from the germline V gene. The CDR3 contains 19 residues. With 3 bases clipped from V and 0 bases from J, the junction kept 7 bases outside the gene matches. The CDR3 loop is CACDSVLGDSSWDTRQMFF. The CDR3 bases are TGTGCCTGTGACTCCGTTCTGGGGGATAGCTCCTGGGACACCCGACAGATGTTTTTC.

Worth noting for this clone: Translating this DNA gives a protein that differs at residue 11 from the TCRdb one, which belongs to a much larger clone; a read error is likely, and the protein shown is this translation. The V call is TRDV1, the J call TRDJ1; D not certain. CDR1 is TSWWSYY and CDR2 is QGS in the germline V gene. V was shortened by 2 bases and J by 0 bases, with 22 bases between the two germline ends. The CDR3 is 19 residues long. The CDR3 DNA is TGTGCTCTTGGGGAAAGTTCTAACTTCAAAACCTTTTACACCGATAAACTCATCTTT. Its translation is CALGESSNFKTFYTDKLIF.

About this clone: A single base is all that separates this from a far larger clone, so a read error is likely. The same CDR3 arises from other DNA sequences in this sample as well. V is TRDV1 and J is TRDJ2; TRDD3 agrees at 12 bases. With V trimmed by 4 bases and J by 4 bases, 28 bases remained unmatched. This CDR3 has 24 residues. Germline values: CDR1 TSWWSYY, CDR2 QGS. The DNA of the CDR3 is TGTGCTCTTGGGGGAACGCTTCGGGTGGAGCTTTACTGGGGGATACCCCCCACGACAGCACAACTCTTCTTT. This encodes CALGGTLRVELYWGIPPTTAQLFF.

The rearrangement joins TRDV1 to TRDJ1; 8 positions match TRDD3. The V and J ends lost 4 bases and 4 bases, in that order; junction bases with no gene match: 8. This CDR3 region has 15 residues. From germline, CDR1 is TSWWSYY and CDR2 QGS. The CDR3 spells CALGGPEGYGDKLIF. The CDR3 nucleotides are TGTGCTCTTGGGGGGCCGGAGGGATACGGCGATAAACTCATCTTT.

This chain links TRDV2 with TRDJ3, with 10 bases matching TRDD3. Per germline, CDR1 GEAIGNYY and CDR2 EKD. The CDR3 is 18 residues long. With V trimmed by 0 bases and J by 4 bases, 5 bases remained unmatched. The CDR3 coding sequence is TGTGCCTGTGACACCGGGGGATACGCAACTTGGGACACCCGACAGATGTTTTTC. Its translation: CACDTGGYATWDTRQMFF.

A remark on this clone: This may be a read error: a much more frequent sequence differs by one nucleotide. The same CDR3 arises from other DNA sequences in this sample as well. This sequence joins TRAV38-2/DV8 and TRDJ1; D might be TRDD3 (5 bases). Trimming stripped 7 bases from V and 2 bases from J, with 15 bases between. CDR1 and CDR2 from the germline V gene are TSESDYY and QEAYKQQN. This CDR3 has 14 amino acids. Written as DNA, the CDR3 is TGTGCTTATGGCACTGGAATTGGAACCGATAAACTCATCTTT. It encodes CAYGTGIGTDKLIF.

By share, this clone counts as large. This chain uses TRDV1 with TRDJ1; D not resolved. This CDR3 is built from 21 residues. V was clipped by 0 bases and J by 0 bases, with 26 bases between them. The V gene's germline CDR1 is TSWWSYY and CDR2 QGS. In nucleotides, the CDR3 is TGTGCTCTTGGGGAACTCCGTTCACGCACAGTGGCCCACAGGTACACCGATAAACTCATCTTT. Protein product: CALGELRSRTVAHRYTDKLIF.

This clone is deemed medium-sized. The sample holds other DNA sequences that translate to the same CDR3. V is TRDV1 and J is TRDJ1; 11 positions match TRDD3. This CDR3 contains 23 residues. Germline CDR1 and CDR2: TSWWSYY and QGS. The V gene end was trimmed by 5 bases and the J gene end by 2 bases; junction bases not matched to a gene: 28. DNA of the CDR3: TGTGCTCTTGGGCTCCCCTTCCCGACTCGACCTGGGGGTGGGGGATACGCTACCGATAAACTCATCTTT. This encodes CALGLPFPTRPGGGGYATDKLIF.

The chain couples TRDV1 to TRDJ1, with 12 bases fitting TRDD3. Germline trimming cut 5 bases from V and 8 bases from J; bases unmatched to any gene: 15. The CDR3 contains 17 residues. Germline-derived CDR1 and CDR2 are TSWWSYY and QGS. The CDR3 region is CALGSYSYDWGIQKLIF. The CDR3 region has the DNA TGTGCTCTTGGGTCCTATTCGTATGACTGGGGGATACAAAAACTCATCTTT.

Judged by abundance, this clone is medium-sized. V usage is TRDV2 and J usage is TRDJ1; a weak D match, TRDD3 (5 bases). CDR1 and CDR2 from the germline V gene are GEAIGNYY and EKD. The V and J ends lost 3 bases and 2 bases respectively, with 18 bases between them. This CDR3 contains 16 residues. DNA of the CDR3: TGTGCCTGTGACCTTCTTGCTCACCGGGGAACCGATAAACTCATCTTT. Encoded protein: CACDLLAHRGTDKLIF.

Of note for this clone: A read error is the likely source, as a far larger clone sits one nucleotide away. This CDR3 is also generated by other DNA sequences in the sample. V is TRDV2 and J is TRDJ3, with 12 bases lining up with TRDD3. The CDR3 contains 15 residues. V gave up 7 bases and J gave up 6 bases; unmatched junction bases: 3. The germline V gene encodes CDR1 GEAIGNYY and CDR2 EKD. DNA of the CDR3: TGTGCCTGCGACTGGGGGATACTGGACACCCGACAGATGTTTTTC. Its protein is CACDWGILDTRQMFF.

This clone is judged medium-sized. V gene TRDV1 combines with J gene TRDJ2; maybe TRDD3 (6 bases). The germline V gene encodes CDR1 TSWWSYY and CDR2 QGS. The CDR3 contains 15 residues. V lost 0 bases and J 6 bases, leaving 11 bases between the germline ends. The CDR3 protein is CALGELEIRAAQLFF. CDR3 in DNA: TGTGCTCTTGGGGAACTCGAGATACGCGCAGCACAACTCTTCTTT.

This clone is labeled large. The CDR3 DNA reads TGTGCTCTTGGGGAATTCCTATCAGGCTGGGGGGGTTGTTTGACAGCACAACTCTTCTTT. It is translated as CALGEFLSGWGGCLTAQLFF. The chain joins TRDV1 to TRDJ2; the D gene is possibly TRDD3 (7 bases). Trimming removed 2 bases from V and 1 base from J, with 23 bases in between. Germline CDR1 is TSWWSYY and CDR2 is QGS. This CDR3 comprises 20 residues.

J is TRDJ1 and V is TRDV1; TRDD3 agrees at 7 bases. Per the germline V gene, CDR1 is TSWWSYY and CDR2 is QGS. Trimming removed 5 bases from V and 6 bases from J; junction bases left unmatched: 18. The CDR3 covers 17 residues. As DNA, the CDR3 is TGTGCTCTTGGGCCCATAAAGGAGGATACGCGTATGCATAAACTCATCTTT. Protein: CALGPIKEDTRMHKLIF.

Relative to its sample, this clone is medium-sized (0.01 to 0.1%). The J gene is TRDJ1, the V gene TRDV1; the D gene is possibly TRDD3 (5 bases). From germline, CDR1 is TSWWSYY and CDR2 QGS. The CDR3 consists of 20 residues. With 2 bases removed from V and 4 bases from J, the gap between germline ends came to 29 bases. CDR3 region: CALGESLSSTGGLQDDKLIF. The CDR3 nucleotides are TGTGCTCTTGGGGAATCCCTGTCCAGTACTGGTGGTTTACAGGACGATAAACTCATCTTT.